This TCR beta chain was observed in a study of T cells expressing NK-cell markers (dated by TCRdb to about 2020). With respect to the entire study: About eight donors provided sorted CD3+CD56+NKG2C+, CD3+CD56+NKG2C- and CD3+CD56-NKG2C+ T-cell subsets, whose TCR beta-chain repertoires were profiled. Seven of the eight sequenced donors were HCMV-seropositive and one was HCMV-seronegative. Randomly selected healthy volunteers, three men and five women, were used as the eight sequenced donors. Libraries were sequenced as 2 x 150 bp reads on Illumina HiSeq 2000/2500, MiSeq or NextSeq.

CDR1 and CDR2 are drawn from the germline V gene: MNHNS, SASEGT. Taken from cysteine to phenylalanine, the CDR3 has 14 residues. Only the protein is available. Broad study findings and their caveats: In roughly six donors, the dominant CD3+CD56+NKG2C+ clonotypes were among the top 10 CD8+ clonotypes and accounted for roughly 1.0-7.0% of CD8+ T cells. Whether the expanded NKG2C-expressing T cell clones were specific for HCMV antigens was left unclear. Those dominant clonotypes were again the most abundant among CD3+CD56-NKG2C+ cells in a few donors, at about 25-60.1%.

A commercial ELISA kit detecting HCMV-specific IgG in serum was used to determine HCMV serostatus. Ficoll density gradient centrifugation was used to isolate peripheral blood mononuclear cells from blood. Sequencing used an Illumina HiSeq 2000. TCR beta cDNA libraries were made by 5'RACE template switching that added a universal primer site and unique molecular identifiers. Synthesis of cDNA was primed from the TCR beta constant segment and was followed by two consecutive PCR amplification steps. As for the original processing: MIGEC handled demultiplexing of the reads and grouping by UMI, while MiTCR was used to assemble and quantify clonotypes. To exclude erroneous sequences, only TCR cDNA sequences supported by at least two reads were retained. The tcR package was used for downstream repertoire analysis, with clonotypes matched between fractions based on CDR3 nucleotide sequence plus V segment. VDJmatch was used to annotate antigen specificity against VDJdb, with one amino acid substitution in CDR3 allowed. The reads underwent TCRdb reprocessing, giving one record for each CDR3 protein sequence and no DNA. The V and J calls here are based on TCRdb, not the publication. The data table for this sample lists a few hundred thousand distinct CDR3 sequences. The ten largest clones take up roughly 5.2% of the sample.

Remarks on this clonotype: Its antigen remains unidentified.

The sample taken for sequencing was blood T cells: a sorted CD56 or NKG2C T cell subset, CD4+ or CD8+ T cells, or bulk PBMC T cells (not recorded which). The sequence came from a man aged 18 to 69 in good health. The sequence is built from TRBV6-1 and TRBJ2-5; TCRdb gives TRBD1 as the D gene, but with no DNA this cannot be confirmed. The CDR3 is CASRPRVNLETQYF.